The clone carrying this T cell receptor beta chain was recorded at least ten times. The data were taken from a study of identical twins. Donors were all healthy Caucasians. This CDR3 has 18 residues. Germline-derived CDR1 and CDR2 are LNHDA and SQIVND (reference sequence). The V gene lost 3 bases and the J gene lost 7 bases, with 25 bases spanning the gap. MiXCR was run by TCRdb on the 5' RACE reads, yielding one entry per CDR3 protein. This table holds 650,000 to 800,000 distinct CDR3 sequences, over 8.5% found once. The data were also submitted as part of a second study, on yellow fever vaccine responses in identical twins.

The TCR comes from a young woman in good health. This sequence joins TRBV19 and TRBJ2-1; a possible D gene is TRBD1 (6 bases). Specimen: PBMCs. The DNA for the CDR3 is TGTGCCAGTAGTATTCCCCGCTTAAGATCCGGACAGACTAATGAGCAGTTCTTC. Amino acids: CASSIPRLRSGQTNEQFF.